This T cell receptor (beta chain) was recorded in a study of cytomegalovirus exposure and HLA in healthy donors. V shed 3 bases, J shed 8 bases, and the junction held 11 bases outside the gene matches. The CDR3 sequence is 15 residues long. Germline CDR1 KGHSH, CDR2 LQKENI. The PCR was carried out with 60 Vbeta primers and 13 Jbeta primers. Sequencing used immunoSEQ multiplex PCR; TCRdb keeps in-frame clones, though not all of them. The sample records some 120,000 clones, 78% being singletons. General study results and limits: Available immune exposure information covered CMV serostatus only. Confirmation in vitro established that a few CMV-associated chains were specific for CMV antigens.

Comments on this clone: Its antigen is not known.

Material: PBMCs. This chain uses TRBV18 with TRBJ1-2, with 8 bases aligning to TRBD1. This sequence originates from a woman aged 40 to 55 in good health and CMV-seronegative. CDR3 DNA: TGTGCCAGCTCACCGAACCATCAGGGGGCGAGAGGCTACACCTTC. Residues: CASSPNHQGARGYTF. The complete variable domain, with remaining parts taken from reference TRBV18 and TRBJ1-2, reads NAGVMQNPRHLVRRRGQEARLRCSPMKGHSHVYWYRQLPEEGLKFMVYLQKENIIDESGMPKERFSAEFPKEGPSILRIQQVVRGDSAAYFCASSPNHQGARGYTFGSGTRLTVV.